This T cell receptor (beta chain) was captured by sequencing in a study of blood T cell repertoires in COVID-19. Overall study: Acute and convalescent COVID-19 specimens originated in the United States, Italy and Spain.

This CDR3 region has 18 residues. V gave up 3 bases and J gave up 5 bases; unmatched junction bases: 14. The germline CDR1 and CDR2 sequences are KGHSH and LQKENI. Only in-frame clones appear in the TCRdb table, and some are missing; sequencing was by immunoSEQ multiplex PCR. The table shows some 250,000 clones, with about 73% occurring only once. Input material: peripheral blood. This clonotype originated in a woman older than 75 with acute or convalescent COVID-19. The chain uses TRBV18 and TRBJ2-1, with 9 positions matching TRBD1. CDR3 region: CASSPYNGGTGMDNEQFF. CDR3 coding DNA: TGTGCCAGCTCACCCTATAATGGGGGGACAGGGATGGACAATGAGCAGTTCTTC.